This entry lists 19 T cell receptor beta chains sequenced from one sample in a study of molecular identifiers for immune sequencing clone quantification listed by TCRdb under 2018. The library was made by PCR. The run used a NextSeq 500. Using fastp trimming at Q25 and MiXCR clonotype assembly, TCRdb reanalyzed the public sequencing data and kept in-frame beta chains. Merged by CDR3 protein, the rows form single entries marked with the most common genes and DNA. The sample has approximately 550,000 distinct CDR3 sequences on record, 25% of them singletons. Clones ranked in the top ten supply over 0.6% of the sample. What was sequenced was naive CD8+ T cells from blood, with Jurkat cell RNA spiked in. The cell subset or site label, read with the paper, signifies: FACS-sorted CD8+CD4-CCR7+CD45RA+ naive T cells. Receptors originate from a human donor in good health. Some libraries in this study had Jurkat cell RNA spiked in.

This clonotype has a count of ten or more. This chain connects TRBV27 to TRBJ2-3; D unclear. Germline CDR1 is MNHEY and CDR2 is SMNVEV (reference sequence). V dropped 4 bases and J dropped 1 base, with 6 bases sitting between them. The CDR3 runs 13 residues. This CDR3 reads CASSSLGTDTQYF. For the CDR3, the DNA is TGTGCCAGCAGTTCCTTAGGCACAGATACGCAGTATTTT.

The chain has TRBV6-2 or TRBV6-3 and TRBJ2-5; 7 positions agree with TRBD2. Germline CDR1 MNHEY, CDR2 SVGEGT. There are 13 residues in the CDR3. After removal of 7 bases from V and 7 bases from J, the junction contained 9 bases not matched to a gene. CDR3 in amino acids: CASTMGGVGTQYF. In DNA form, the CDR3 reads TGTGCCAGCACCATGGGGGGGGTCGGGACCCAGTACTTC.

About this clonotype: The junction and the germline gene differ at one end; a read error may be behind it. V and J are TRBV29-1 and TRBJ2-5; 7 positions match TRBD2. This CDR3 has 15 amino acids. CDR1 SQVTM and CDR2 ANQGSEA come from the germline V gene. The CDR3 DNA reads TGCAGCGTTGAAGGTTTCGGAGGGGCGGGAGAGCCCCAGTACTTC. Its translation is CSVEGFGGAGEPQYF.

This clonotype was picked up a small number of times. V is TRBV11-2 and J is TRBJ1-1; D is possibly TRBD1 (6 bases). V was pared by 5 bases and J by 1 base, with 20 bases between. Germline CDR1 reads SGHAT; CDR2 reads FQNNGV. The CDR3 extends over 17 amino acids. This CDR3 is CASSPQWGRTENTEAFF. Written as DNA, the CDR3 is TGTGCCAGCAGCCCACAGTGGGGGAGGACAGAGAACACTGAAGCTTTCTTT.

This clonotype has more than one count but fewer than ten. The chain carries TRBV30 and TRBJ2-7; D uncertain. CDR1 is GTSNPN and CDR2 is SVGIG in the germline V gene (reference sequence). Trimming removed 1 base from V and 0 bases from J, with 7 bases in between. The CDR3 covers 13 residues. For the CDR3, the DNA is TGTGCCTGGAGTGCCCACTACTCCTACGAGCAGTACTTC. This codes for CAWSAHYSYEQYF.

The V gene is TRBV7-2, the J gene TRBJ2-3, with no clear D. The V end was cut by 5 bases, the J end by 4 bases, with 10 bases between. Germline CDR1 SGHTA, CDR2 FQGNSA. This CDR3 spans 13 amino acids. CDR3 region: CASSAAGPDTQYF. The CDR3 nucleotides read TGTGCCAGCAGCGCGGCTGGCCCAGATACGCAGTATTTT.

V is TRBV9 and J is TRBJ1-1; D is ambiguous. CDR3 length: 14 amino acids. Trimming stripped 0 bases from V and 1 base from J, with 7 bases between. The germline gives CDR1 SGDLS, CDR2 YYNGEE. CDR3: CASSVVTENTEAFF. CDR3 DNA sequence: TGTGCCAGCAGCGTAGTCACGGAGAACACTGAAGCTTTCTTT.

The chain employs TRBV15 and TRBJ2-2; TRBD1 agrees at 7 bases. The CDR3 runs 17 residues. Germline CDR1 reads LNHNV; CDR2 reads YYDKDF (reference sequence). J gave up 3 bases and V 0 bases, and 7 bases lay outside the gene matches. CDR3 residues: CATSRERFGTDTGELFF. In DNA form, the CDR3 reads TGTGCCACCAGCAGAGAGAGATTTGGGACAGACACCGGGGAGCTGTTTTTT.

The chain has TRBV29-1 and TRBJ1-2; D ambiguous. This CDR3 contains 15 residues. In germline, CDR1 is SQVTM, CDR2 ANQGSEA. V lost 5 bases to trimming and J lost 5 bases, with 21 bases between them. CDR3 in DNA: TGCAGCGTTATACATCCCACTGCGGAAGTGTATGGCTACACCTTC. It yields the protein CSVIHPTAEVYGYTF.

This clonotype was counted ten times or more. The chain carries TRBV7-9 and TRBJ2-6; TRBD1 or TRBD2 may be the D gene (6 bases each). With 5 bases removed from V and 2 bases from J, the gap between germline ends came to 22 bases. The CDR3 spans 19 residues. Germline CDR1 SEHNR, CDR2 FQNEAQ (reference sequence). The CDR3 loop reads CASSLLGGSRVTGANVLTF. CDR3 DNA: TGTGCCAGCAGCCTTCTGGGGGGCTCAAGGGTCACTGGGGCCAACGTCCTGACTTTC.

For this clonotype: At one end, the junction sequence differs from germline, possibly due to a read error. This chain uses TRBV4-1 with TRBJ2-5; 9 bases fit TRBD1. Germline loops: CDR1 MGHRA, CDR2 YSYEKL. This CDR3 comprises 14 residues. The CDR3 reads CACSLRDREETQYF. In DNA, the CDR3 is TGCGCCTGCAGCCTCCGGGACAGGGAAGAGACCCAGTACTTC.

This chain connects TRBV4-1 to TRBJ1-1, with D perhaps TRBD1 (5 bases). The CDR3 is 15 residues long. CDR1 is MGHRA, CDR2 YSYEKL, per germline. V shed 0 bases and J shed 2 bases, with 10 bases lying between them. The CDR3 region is CASSQDEGINTEAFF. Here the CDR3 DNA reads TGCGCCAGCAGCCAAGATGAGGGGATTAACACTGAAGCTTTCTTT.

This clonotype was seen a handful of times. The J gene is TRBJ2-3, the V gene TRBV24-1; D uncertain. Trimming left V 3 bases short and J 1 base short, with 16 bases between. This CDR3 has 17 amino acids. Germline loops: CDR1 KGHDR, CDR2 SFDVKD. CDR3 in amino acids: CATSDPGLNFGTDTQYF. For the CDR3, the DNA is TGTGCCACCAGTGATCCCGGCTTGAACTTTGGCACAGATACGCAGTATTTT.

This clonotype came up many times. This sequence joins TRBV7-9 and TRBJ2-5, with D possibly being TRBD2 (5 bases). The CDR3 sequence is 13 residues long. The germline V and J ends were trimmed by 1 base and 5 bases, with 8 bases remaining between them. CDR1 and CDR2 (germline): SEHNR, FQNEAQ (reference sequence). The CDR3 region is CASSLGPGETQYF. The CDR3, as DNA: TGTGCCAGCAGCTTAGGTCCGGGGGAGACCCAGTACTTC.

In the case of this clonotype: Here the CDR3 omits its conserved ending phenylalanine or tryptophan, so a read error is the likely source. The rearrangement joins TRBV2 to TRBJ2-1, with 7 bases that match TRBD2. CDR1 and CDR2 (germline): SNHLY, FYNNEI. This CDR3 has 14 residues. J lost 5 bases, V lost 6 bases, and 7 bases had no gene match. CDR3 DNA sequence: TGTGCCAGCAGCCCGTGGGGGGGTAACAATGAGCAGTTCTTA. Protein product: CASSPWGGNNEQFL.

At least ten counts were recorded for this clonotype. The CDR3 is CASRRHLLYQETQYF. CDR3 coding DNA: TGTGCCAGCAGACGCCACTTACTGTACCAAGAGACCCAGTACTTC. The chain employs TRBV6-5 and TRBJ2-5; D unresolved. The CDR3 runs to 15 residues. V lost 6 bases to trimming and J lost 0 bases, with 14 bases between them. CDR1 and CDR2 from the germline V gene are MNHEY and SVGAGI.

CDR3 in amino acids: CASSYSPTGPGYTF. The CDR3 DNA sequence: TGTGCCAGCAGTTACTCCCCGACAGGACCTGGCTACACCTTC. This chain joins TRBV6-5 and TRBJ1-2, with D maybe TRBD1 (6 bases). This CDR3 is 14 amino acids long. V gave up 0 bases and J gave up 7 bases, with 12 bases separating them. In germline, CDR1 is MNHEY, CDR2 SVGAGI.

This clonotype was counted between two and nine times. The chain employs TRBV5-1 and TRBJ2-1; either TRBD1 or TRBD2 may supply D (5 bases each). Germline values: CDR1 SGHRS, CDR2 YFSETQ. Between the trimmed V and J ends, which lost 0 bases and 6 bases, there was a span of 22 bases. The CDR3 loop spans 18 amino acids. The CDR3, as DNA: TGCGCCAGCAGCTTGGAGGGACGTTCCAACATCCCTTTCAATGAGCAGTTCTTC. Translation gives CASSLEGRSNIPFNEQFF. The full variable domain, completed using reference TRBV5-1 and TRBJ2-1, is KAGVTQTPRYLIKTRGQQVTLSCSPISGHRSVSWYQQTPGQGLQFLFEYFSETQRNKGNFPGRFSGRQFSNSRSEMNVSTLELGDSALYLCASSLEGRSNIPFNEQFFGPGTRLTVL.

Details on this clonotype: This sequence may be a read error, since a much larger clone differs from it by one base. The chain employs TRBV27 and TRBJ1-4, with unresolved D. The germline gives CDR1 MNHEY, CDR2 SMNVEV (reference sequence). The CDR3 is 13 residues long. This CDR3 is CASSYGFGEKPFF. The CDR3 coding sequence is TGTGCCAGCAGTTACGGTTTTGGGGAAAAACCGTTTTTT. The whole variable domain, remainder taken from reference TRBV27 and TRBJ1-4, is EAQVTQNPRYLITVTGKKLTVTCSQNMNHEYMSWYRQDPGLGLRQIYYSMNVEVTDKGDVPEGYKVSRKEKRNFPLILESPSPNQTSLYFCASSYGFGEKPFFGSGTQLSVL.